This TCR beta chain was recorded in a study of cytomegalovirus exposure and HLA in healthy donors. CDR3 length equals 13 residues. V shed 2 bases and J shed 0 bases, with 2 bases lying between them. The germline V gene encodes CDR1 SEHNR and CDR2 FQNEAQ (reference sequence). The PCR was carried out with 60 Vbeta primers and 13 Jbeta primers. TCRdb's copy holds only in-frame clones and misses some; the assay was immunoSEQ multiplex PCR. Among 200,000 or so clones listed, about four fifths were seen once. Only one count was recorded for this clone. The V gene is TRBV7-9, the J gene TRBJ1-5; D gene ambiguous. The sequencing input was PBMCs. This receptor was obtained from a woman in her twenties or thirties in good health and CMV-seropositive. CDR3 nucleotide sequence: TGTGCCAGCAGCTTACATAGCAATCAGCCCCAGCATTTT. This translates into CASSLHSNQPQHF.